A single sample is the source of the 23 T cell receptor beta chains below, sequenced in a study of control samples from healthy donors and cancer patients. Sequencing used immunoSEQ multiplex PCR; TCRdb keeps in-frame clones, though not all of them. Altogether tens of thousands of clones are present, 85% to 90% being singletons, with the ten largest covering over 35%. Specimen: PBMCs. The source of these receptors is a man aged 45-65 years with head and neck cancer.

CDR3 DNA sequence: TGCAGTGCTAGTCTTGCAGGGAAGTATGGCTACACCTTC. Translated: CSASLAGKYGYTF. The V call is TRBV20-1, the J call TRBJ1-2; D might be TRBD1 (5 bases). This CDR3 spans 13 amino acids. CDR1 and CDR2 (germline): DFQATT, SNEGSKA (reference sequence). V was clipped by 3 bases and J by 5 bases, with 13 bases between them.

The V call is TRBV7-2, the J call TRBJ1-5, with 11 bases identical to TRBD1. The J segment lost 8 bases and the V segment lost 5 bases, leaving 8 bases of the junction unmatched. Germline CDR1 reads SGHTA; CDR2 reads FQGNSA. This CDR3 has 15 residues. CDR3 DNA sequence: TGTGCCAGCAGCCCCCGGGACAGGGGGGGAGAGCCCCAGCATTTT. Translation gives CASSPRDRGGEPQHF.

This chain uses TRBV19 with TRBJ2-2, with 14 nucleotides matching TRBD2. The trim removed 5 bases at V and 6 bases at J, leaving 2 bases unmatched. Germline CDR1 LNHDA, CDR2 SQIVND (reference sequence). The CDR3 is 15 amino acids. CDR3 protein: CASSLGLAGAGELFF. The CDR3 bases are TGTGCCAGTAGTCTGGGACTAGCGGGAGCCGGGGAGCTGTTTTTT.

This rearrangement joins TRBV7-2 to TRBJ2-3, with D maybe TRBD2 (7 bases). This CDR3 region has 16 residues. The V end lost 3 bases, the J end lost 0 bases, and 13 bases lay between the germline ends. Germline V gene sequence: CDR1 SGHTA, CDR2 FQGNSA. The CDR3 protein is CASSFGGGPSTDTQYF. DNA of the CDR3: TGTGCCAGCAGCTTTGGGGGGGGGCCTAGCACAGATACGCAGTATTTT.

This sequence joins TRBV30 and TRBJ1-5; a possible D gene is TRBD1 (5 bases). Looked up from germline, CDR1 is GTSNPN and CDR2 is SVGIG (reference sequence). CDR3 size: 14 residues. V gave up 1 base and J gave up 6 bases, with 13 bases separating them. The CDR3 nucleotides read TGTGCCTGGAGTGCATGGGGCTTAAGTCAGCCCCAGCATTTT. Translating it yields CAWSAWGLSQPQHF. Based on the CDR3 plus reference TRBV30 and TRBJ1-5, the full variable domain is SQTIHQWPATLVQPVGSPLSLECTVEGTSNPNLYWYRQAAGRGLQLLFYSVGIGQISSEVPQNLSASRPQDRQFILSSKKLLLSDSGFYLCAWSAWGLSQPQHFGDGTRLSIL.

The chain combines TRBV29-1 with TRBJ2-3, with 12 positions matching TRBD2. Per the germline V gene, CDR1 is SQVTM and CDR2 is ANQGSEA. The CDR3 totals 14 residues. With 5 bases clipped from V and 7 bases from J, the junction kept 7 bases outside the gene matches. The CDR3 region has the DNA TGCAGCGTTAGGGGGCTAGCGGGAGGGAATACGCAGTATTTT. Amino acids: CSVRGLAGGNTQYF.

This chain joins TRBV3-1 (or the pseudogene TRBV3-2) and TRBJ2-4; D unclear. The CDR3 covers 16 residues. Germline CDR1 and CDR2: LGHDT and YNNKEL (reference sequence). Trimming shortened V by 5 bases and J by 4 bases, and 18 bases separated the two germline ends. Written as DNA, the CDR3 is TGTGCCAGCAGCGTGTTTACTCTGCAAAGAAAAAACATTCAGTACTTC. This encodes CASSVFTLQRKNIQYF.

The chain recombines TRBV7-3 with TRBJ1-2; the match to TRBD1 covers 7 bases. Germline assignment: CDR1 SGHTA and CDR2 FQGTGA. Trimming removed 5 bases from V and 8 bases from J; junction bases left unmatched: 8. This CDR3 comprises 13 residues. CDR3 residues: CASSVTGDRGYTF. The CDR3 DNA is TGTGCCAGCAGCGTCACAGGGGATCGAGGCTACACCTTC.

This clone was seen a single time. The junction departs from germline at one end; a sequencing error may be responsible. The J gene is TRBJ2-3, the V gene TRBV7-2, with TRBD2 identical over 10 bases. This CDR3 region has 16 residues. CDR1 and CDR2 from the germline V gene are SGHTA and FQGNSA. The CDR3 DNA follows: TGTGCCAGCAGCTTAGGCAAGCGGGGGGGCACGGATACGCAGTATTTT. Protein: CASSLGKRGGTDTQYF.

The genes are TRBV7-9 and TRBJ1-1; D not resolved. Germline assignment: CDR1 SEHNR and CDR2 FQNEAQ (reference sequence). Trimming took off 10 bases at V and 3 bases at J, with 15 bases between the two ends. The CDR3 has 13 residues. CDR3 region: CATQSILDTEAFF. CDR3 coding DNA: TGTGCCACCCAGAGCATATTGGACACTGAAGCTTTCTTT.

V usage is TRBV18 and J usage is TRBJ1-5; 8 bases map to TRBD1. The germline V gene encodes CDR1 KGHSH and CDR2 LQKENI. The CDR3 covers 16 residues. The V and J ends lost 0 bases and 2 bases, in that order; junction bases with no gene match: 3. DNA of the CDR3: TGTGCCAGCTCACCACCGGTGACAGGGGGCAATCAGCCCCAGCATTTT. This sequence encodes CASSPPVTGGNQPQHF.

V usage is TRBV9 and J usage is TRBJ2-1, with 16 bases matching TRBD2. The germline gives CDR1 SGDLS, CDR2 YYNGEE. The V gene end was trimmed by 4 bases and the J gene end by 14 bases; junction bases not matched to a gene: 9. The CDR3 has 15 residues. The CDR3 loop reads CASSTGTSGRAREFF. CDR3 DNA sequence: TGTGCCAGCAGCACCGGGACTAGCGGGAGGGCCCGGGAGTTCTTC.

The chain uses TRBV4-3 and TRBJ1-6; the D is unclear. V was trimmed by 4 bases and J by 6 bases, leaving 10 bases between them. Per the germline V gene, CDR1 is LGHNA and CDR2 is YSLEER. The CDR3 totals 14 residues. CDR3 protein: CASSLGNTNSPLHF. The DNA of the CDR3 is TGCGCCAGCAGCCTCGGGAATACTAATTCACCCCTCCACTTT.

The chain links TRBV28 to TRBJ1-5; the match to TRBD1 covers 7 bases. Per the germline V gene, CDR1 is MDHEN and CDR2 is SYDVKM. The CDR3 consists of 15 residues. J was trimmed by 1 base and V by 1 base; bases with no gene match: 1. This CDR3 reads CASSLYRGSNQPQHF. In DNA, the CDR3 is TGTGCCAGCAGTTTATACAGGGGAAGCAATCAGCCCCAGCATTTT.

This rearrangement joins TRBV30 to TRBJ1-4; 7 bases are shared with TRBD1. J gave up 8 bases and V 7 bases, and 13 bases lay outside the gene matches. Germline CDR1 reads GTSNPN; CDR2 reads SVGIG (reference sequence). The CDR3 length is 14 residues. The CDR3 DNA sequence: TGTGCCTCCGGACAGGCCTTCAGACAGGAAAAACTGTTTTTT. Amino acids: CASGQAFRQEKLFF.

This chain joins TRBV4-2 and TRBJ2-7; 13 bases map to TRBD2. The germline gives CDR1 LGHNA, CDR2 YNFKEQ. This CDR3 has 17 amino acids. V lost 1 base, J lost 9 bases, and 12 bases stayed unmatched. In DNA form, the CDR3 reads TGTGCCAGCAGCCAAGTAGGACTAGCGGGAGACTCCGTAGGGCAGTACTTC. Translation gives CASSQVGLAGDSVGQYF.

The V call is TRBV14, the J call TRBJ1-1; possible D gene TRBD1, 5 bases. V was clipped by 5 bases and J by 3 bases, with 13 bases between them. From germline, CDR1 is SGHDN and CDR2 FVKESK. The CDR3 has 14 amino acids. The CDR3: CASSSGRRDTEAFF. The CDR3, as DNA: TGTGCCAGCAGCTCAGGGAGGAGGGACACTGAAGCTTTCTTT.

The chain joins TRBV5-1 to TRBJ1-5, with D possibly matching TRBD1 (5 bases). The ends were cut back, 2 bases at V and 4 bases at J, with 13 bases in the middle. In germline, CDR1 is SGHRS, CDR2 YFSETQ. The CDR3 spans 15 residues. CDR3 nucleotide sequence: TGCGCCAGCAGCTTAGGGGAGGGGTCGAATCAGCCCCAGCATTTT. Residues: CASSLGEGSNQPQHF.

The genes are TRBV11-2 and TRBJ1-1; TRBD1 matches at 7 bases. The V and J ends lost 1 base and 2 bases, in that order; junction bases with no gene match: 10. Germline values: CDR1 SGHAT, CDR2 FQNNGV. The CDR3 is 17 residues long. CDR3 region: CASSLGRRGKINTEAFF. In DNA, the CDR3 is TGTGCCAGCAGCTTAGGGCGCAGGGGGAAGATAAACACTGAAGCTTTCTTT.

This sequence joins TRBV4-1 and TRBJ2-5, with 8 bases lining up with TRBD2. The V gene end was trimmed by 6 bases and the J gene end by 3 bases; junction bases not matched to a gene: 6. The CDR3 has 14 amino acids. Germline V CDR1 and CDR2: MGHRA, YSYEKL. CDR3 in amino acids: CASRLGRGEETQYF. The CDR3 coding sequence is TGCGCCAGCAGACTCGGGAGGGGTGAAGAGACCCAGTACTTC.

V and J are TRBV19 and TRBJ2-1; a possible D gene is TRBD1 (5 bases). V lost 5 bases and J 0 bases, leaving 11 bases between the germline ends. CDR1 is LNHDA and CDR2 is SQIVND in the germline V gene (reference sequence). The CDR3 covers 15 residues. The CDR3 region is CASSRGASSYNEQFF. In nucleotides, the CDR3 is TGTGCCAGTAGTCGTGGGGCCAGCTCCTACAATGAGCAGTTCTTC.

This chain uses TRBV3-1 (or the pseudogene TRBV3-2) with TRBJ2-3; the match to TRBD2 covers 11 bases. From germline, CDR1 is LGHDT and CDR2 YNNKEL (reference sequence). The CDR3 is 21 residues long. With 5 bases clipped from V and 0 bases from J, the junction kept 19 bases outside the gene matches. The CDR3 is CASSATRLAGTLITSTDTQYF. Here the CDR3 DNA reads TGTGCCAGCAGCGCCACTCGACTAGCGGGGACCTTAATAACTAGCACAGATACGCAGTATTTT.

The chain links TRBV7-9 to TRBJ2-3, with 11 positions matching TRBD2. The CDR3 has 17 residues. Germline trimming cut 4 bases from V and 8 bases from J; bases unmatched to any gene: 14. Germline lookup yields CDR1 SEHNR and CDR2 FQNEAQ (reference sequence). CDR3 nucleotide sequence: TGTGCCAGCAGCTCAGCAGGATCGGGACTAGCGGCCGGTACGCAGTATTTT. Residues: CASSSAGSGLAAGTQYF.